A selection of T cell receptor beta chains follows, all from one sample in a study of blood T cell repertoires in COVID-19. Here immunoSEQ multiplex PCR was the method, and the copy in TCRdb shows in-frame clones only, minus some. The sample records about 170,000 clones, around 80% being singletons. The material sequenced was peripheral blood. Receptor source: a woman between 55 and 75 years old with acute or convalescent COVID-19. The CDR3 runs from the conserved cysteine through the conserved F or W. D genes are given only for firm matches. The listing skips clone size in some rows; elsewhere it reads once, few, many or a size class.

J,size,D,V,CDR3,DNA
TRBJ2-1,.,TRBD2,TRBV15,CATSRVAGSYNEQFF,TGTGCCACCAGCAGAGTAGCGGGCTCCTACAATGAGCAGTTCTTC
TRBJ1-2,few,.,TRBV7-9,CASSLSRQALNYGYTF,TGTGCCAGCAGCTTATCCCGACAGGCCCTTAACTATGGCTACACCTTC
TRBJ2-7,few,TRBD1,TRBV18,CASSPDRGSANEQYF,TGTGCCAGCTCACCAGACAGGGGGAGTGCGAACGAGCAGTACTTC
TRBJ2-7,.,TRBD1,TRBV7-9,CASSLTGTGGHEQYF,TGTGCCAGCAGCTTAACCGGGACAGGGGGCCACGAGCAGTACTTC
TRBJ2-2,.,.,TRBV30,CAWSYVPGELFF,TGTGCCTGGAGCTATGTCCCCGGGGAGCTGTTTTTT
TRBJ2-3,many,TRBD2,TRBV5-4,CASSLAVIAGPTDTQYF,TGTGCCAGCAGCTTGGCCGTGATAGCGGGCCCCACAGATACGCAGTATTTT
TRBJ1-2,.,TRBD1,TRBV18,CASSPDRGHGYTF,TGTGCCAGCTCACCCGACAGGGGGCATGGCTACACCTTC
TRBJ2-7,.,TRBD1,TRBV7-6,CASSYGQGSSYEQYF,TGTGCCAGCAGCTATGGACAGGGGAGCTCCTACGAGCAGTACTTC
TRBJ1-1,.,.,TRBV4-3,CASSRYKGDTEAFF,TGCGCCAGCAGCCGGTATAAAGGGGACACTGAAGCTTTCTTT
TRBJ1-3,medium-sized,TRBD1,TRBV19,CASSLRDRASGNTIYF,TGTGCCAGTAGCCTCCGGGACAGGGCGTCTGGAAACACCATATATTTT
TRBJ1-2,.,.,TRBV5-1,CASRRDDYGYTF,TGCGCCAGCAGGCGGGACGACTATGGCTACACCTTC
TRBJ2-5,.,.,TRBV4-1,CASSQGGHGQETQYF,TGCGCCAGCAGCCAAGGGGGACATGGGCAAGAGACCCAGTACTTC
TRBJ2-1,.,.,TRBV2,CASGQENLLTNEQFF,TGTGCCAGCGGTCAAGAAAACCTCCTGACAAATGAGCAGTTCTTC
TRBJ1-3,.,TRBD1,TRBV18,CASSPPRTGSTIYF,TGTGCCAGCTCACCCCCTAGGACAGGTTCCACCATATATTTT
TRBJ1-2,.,.,TRBV6-5,CASRAGAFNYGYTF,TGTGCCAGCAGGGCAGGGGCCTTTAACTATGGCTACACCTTC
TRBJ2-7,.,TRBD1,TRBV3-1/TRBV3-2,CASSQDPRQGAREQYF,TGTGCCAGCAGCCAAGACCCAAGACAGGGGGCGCGTGAGCAGTACTTC
TRBJ2-1,once,TRBD1,TRBV30,CAWSVSGTVYNEQFF,TGTGCCTGGAGTGTCTCAGGGACAGTTTACAATGAGCAGTTCTTC
TRBJ2-2,few,.,TRBV28,CASPNQGGELFF,TGTGCCAGCCCAAACCAGGGTGGGGAGCTGTTTTTT
TRBJ2-7,.,.,TRBV5-1,CASSPDGVNEQYF,TGCGCCAGCAGCCCGGACGGGGTAAACGAGCAGTACTTC
TRBJ2-3,.,.,TRBV28,CASSDLGVGTDTQYF,TGTGCCAGCAGTGATCTCGGGGTGGGCACAGATACGCAGTATTTT
TRBJ2-1,.,TRBD2,TRBV24-1,CATSDPETSGFLNEQFF,TGTGCCACCAGTGATCCCGAGACTAGCGGGTTCCTCAATGAGCAGTTCTTC
TRBJ1-5,few,.,TRBV6-5,CASRLQKQSNQPQHF,TGTGCCAGCAGGCTTCAGAAACAGAGCAATCAGCCCCAGCATTTT
TRBJ1-2,.,.,TRBV5-6,CASTLGVSVYGYTF,TGTGCCAGCACCCTCGGGGTGAGCGTCTATGGCTACACCTTC
TRBJ2-5,.,TRBD2,TRBV19,CASSIRLAGGKETQYF,TGTGCCAGTAGTATCCGACTAGCGGGGGGCAAGGAGACCCAGTACTTC
TRBJ1-6,.,.,TRBV5-1,CASSSQGSQSYNSPLHF,TGCGCCAGCAGCTCGCAGGGCTCTCAATCCTATAATTCACCCCTCCACTTT
TRBJ2-3,once,.,TRBV5-4,CASSFGGVRTDTQYF,TGTGCCAGCAGCTTTGGAGGGGTACGCACAGATACGCAGTATTTT
TRBJ2-1,.,TRBD1,TRBV29-1,CSVGTGPSSYNEQFF,TGCAGCGTGGGGACAGGACCCAGTTCCTACAATGAGCAGTTCTTC
TRBJ1-4,.,TRBD1,TRBV5-1,CASSLQGRSGNEKLFF,TGCGCCAGCAGCTTACAGGGGCGGTCGGGTAATGAAAAACTGTTTTTT
TRBJ1-1,.,.,TRBV11-2,CASSTRAMNTEAFF,TGTGCCAGCAGCACCAGGGCCATGAACACTGAAGCTTTCTTT
TRBJ1-2,.,.,TRBV3-1/TRBV3-2,CASSQVGGRPGYTF,TGTGCCAGCAGCCAAGTCGGAGGCAGGCCTGGCTACACCTTC
TRBJ1-3,.,.,TRBV6-2/TRBV6-3,CASSYSVPSGNTIYF,TGTGCCAGCAGTTACTCCGTCCCTTCTGGAAACACCATATATTTT
TRBJ2-2,.,TRBD1,TRBV9,CASSPSRQGTGELFF,TGTGCCAGCAGCCCTAGCCGACAGGGCACCGGGGAGCTGTTTTTT
TRBJ2-6,.,.,TRBV10-1,CASSKTPNSGANVLTF,TGCGCCAGCAGTAAGACACCTAACTCTGGGGCCAACGTCCTGACTTTC
TRBJ2-3,.,TRBD2,TRBV3-1/TRBV3-2,CASSLGLAGTDTQYF,TGTGCCAGCAGCCTGGGACTAGCGGGGACAGATACGCAGTATTTT
TRBJ1-6,.,.,TRBV6-5,CASSYSASSYNSPLHF,TGTGCCAGCAGTTACTCTGCGAGCTCCTATAATTCACCCCTCCACTTT
TRBJ1-2,once,TRBD1,TRBV6-1,CASSDHGTGSIWDGYTF,TGTGCCAGCAGTGACCACGGGACAGGGAGTATTTGGGATGGCTACACCTTC
TRBJ2-3,.,.,TRBV11-2,CASSWRAGSADTQYF,TGTGCCAGCAGCTGGAGAGCTGGCAGCGCAGATACGCAGTATTTT
TRBJ1-1,.,.,TRBV18,CASSPGYSNTEAFF,TGTGCCAGCTCACCGGGCTACTCGAACACTGAAGCTTTCTTT
TRBJ1-5,.,.,TRBV7-8,CASSLVGGQPQHF,TGTGCCAGCAGCTTAGTGGGGGGACAGCCCCAGCATTTT
TRBJ1-2,.,TRBD1,TRBV2,CASRAGQGGFGYTF,TGTGCCAGCAGAGCGGGACAGGGGGGTTTTGGCTACACCTTC
TRBJ2-1,.,TRBD2,TRBV6-5,CASSYSSLAGKFF,TGTGCCAGCAGTTACTCGTCACTAGCGGGGAAGTTCTTC
TRBJ2-4,.,.,TRBV19,CASSIGGLAKNIQYF,TGTGCCAGTAGTATTGGGGGACTAGCCAAAAACATTCAGTACTTC
TRBJ1-2,.,TRBD1,TRBV6-5,CASRTGNYGYTF,TGTGCCAGCAGGACAGGGAACTATGGCTACACCTTC
TRBJ1-4,.,TRBD1,TRBV5-4,CASSAGQVNEKLFF,TGTGCCAGCAGCGCGGGACAGGTTAATGAAAAACTGTTTTTT